This TCR beta chain was captured by sequencing in a study of CD8+CD57+ T cells in acquired aplastic anemia. General study results and limits: The study identified almost 30 CD8+ CDR3 sequences shared by patients and controls.

This clonotype appeared many times. Its antigen remains unidentified. Genomic DNA provided the template from which TCR beta VDJ and CDR3 profiles were obtained. TCRdb re-derived calls from the reads in MiXCR, one entry per CDR3 protein. The data contain under 350,000 distinct CDR3 sequences, roughly 50% of them singletons. This CDR3 is 14 amino acids long. From germline, CDR1 is DFQATT and CDR2 SNEGSKA (reference sequence). The chain couples TRBV20-1 to TRBJ2-2; the match to TRBD2 covers 9 bases. Sequencing input: sorted CD4+, CD8+, or CD8+CD57+ T cells (not recorded which) from PBMCs. The clonotype originates from a human donor with severe aplastic anemia or a healthy control (not recorded which). The chain's CDR3 is CSVAGRGGTGELFF. DNA for the CDR3: TGCAGCGTAGCCGGGCGGGGGGGCACCGGGGAGCTGTTTTTT.